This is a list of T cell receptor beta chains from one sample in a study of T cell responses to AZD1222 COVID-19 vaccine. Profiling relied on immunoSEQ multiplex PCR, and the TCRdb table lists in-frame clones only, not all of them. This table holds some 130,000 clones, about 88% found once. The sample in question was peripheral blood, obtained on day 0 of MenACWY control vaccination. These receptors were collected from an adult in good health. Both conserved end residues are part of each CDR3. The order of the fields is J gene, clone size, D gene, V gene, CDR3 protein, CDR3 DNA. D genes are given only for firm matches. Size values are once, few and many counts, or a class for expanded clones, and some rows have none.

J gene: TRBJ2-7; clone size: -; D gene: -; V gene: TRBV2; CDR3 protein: CASSGTVGYEQYF; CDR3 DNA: TGTGCCAGCAGTGGGACGGTGGGATACGAGCAGTACTTC
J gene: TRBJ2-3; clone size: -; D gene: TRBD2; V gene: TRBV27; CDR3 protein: CASSLIPGGPTDTQYF; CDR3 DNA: TGTGCCAGCAGTTTGATACCGGGAGGGCCAACAGATACGCAGTATTTT
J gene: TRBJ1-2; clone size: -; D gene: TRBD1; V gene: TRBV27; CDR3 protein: CASSFGRGIYGYTF; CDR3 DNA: TGTGCCAGCAGTTTCGGCAGGGGGATCTATGGCTACACCTTC
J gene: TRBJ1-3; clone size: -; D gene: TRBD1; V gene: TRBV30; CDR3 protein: CAWFGQGNYRSGNTIYF; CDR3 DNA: TGTGCCTGGTTTGGACAGGGAAATTATAGGTCTGGAAACACCATATATTTT
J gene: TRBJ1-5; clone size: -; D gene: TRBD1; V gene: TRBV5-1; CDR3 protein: CASSARGDQPQHF; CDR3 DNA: TGCGCCAGCAGCGCCAGGGGGGATCAGCCCCAGCATTTT
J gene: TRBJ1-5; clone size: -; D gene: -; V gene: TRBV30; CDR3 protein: CAWRPTFSNQPQHF; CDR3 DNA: TGTGCCTGGAGGCCGACTTTTAGCAATCAGCCCCAGCATTTT
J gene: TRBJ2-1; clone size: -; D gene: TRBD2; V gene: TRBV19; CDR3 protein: CASSSGRGNEQFF; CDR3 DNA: TGTGCCAGTAGTAGCGGGAGGGGGAATGAGCAGTTCTTC
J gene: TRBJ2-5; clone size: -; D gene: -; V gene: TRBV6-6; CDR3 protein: CASSSPGVGAQYF; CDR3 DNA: TGTGCCAGCAGTTCGCCGGGGGTGGGGGCTCAGTACTTC
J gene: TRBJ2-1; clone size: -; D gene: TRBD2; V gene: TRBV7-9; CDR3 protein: CASSFRTSGDPYNEQFF; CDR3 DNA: TGTGCCAGCAGCTTCCGGACTAGCGGGGACCCCTACAATGAGCAGTTCTTC
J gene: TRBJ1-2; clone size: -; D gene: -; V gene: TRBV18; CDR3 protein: CASSPTPTAPNYGYTF; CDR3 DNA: TGTGCCAGCTCACCAACGCCTACAGCCCCTAACTATGGCTACACCTTC
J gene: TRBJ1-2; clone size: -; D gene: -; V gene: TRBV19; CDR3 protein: CASSIAGKLHGYTF; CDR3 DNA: TGTGCCAGTAGTATCGCCGGGAAGCTGCATGGCTACACCTTC
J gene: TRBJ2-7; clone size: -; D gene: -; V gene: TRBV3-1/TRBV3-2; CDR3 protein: CASSSGTGYYEQYF; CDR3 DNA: TGTGCCAGCAGCTCCGGGACTGGTTATTACGAGCAGTACTTC
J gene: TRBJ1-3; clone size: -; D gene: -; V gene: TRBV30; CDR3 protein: CALSLDTSGNTIYF; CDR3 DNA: TGTGCGTTAAGTTTGGACACCTCTGGAAACACCATATATTTT
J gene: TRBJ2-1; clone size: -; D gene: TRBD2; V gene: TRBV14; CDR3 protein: CASSQGVRGLAGGRDEQFF; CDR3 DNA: TGTGCCAGCAGCCAAGGGGTGAGGGGACTAGCGGGAGGCCGGGATGAGCAGTTCTTC
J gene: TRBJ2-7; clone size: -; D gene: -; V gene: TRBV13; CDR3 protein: CASSPGGSADYEQYF; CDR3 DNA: TGTGCCAGCAGCCCCGGGGGTTCCGCCGACTACGAGCAGTACTTC
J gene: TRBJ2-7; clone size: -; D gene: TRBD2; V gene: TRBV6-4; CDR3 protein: CASSDCPETSGTHCTYEQYF; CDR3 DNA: TGTGCCAGCAGTGACTGCCCCGAGACTAGCGGGACCCATTGTACCTACGAGCAGTACTTC
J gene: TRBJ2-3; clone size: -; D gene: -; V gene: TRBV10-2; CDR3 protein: CASSESGRDTQYF; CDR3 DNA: TGCGCCAGCAGTGAGTCGGGCCGAGATACGCAGTATTTT
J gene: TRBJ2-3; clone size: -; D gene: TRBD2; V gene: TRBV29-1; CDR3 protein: CSGRGVLSTDTQYF; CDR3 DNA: TGCAGCGGACGGGGGGTCCTGTCGACAGATACGCAGTATTTT
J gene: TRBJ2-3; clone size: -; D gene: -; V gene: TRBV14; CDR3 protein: CASSRQGGINTDTQYF; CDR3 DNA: TGTGCCAGCAGCCGCCAGGGGGGAATTAACACAGATACGCAGTATTTT
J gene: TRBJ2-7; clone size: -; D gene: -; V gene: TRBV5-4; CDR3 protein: CASSTSAAGYEQYF; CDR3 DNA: TGTGCCAGCAGCACCTCGGCTGCGGGTTACGAGCAGTACTTC
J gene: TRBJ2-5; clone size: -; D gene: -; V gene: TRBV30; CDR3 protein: CAWGLRGNQETQYF; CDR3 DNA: TGTGCCTGGGGGCTAAGGGGGAACCAAGAGACCCAGTACTTC
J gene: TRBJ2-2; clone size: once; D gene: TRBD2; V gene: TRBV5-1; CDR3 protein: CASSLGTSGLNTGELFF; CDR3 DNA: TGCGCCAGCAGCCTAGGGACTAGCGGGTTGAACACCGGGGAGCTGTTTTTT
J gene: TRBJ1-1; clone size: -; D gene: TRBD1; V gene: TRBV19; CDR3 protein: CASRDSMNTEAFF; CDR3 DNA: TGTGCCAGCCGGGACAGCATGAACACTGAAGCTTTCTTT
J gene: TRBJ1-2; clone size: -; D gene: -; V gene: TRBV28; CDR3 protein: CASSTAGRRNYGYTF; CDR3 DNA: TGTGCCAGCAGCACCGCAGGGAGGAGAAACTATGGCTACACCTTC
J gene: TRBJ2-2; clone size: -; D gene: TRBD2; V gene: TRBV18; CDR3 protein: CASSPNLLAGTGELFF; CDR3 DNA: TGTGCCAGCTCACCAAACCTACTAGCGGGGACCGGGGAGCTGTTTTTT
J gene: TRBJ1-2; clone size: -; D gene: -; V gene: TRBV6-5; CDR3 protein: CASRTTGGYTF; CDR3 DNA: TGTGCCAGCAGGACCACAGGTGGCTACACCTTC
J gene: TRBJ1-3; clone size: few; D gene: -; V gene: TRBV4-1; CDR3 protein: CASSPRVIRTGTSGNTIYF; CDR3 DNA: TGCGCCAGCAGCCCGCGCGTTATTCGAACAGGGACCTCTGGAAACACCATATATTTT
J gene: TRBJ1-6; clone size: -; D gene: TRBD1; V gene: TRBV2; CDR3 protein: CASSLGGDRRIPLHF; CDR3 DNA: TGTGCCAGCAGTTTAGGAGGGGACAGGAGAATCCCCCTCCACTTT
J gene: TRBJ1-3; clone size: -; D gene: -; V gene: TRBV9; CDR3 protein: CASSREGGYGNTIYF; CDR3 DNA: TGTGCCAGCAGCCGGGAGGGGGGGTACGGAAACACCATATATTTT
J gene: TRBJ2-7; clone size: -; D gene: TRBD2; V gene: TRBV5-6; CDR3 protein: CASEGAGGLDSYEQYF; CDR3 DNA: TGTGCCAGCGAGGGGGCGGGAGGGCTCGACTCCTACGAGCAGTACTTC
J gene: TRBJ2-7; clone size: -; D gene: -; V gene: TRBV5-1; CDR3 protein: CASSLEGENYEQYF; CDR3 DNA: TGCGCCAGCAGCTTGGAAGGTGAGAACTACGAGCAGTACTTC
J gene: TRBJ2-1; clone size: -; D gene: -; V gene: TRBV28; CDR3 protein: CASSLTLYTGHEQFF; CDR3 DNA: TGTGCCAGCAGTTTGACGCTTTACACAGGGCATGAGCAGTTCTTC
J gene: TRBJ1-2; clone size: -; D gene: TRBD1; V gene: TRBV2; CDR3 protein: CASSGQGYGYTF; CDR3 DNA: TGTGCCAGCAGTGGACAGGGCTATGGCTACACCTTC
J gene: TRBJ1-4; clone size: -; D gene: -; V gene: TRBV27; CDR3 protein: CASSFAGATNEKLFF; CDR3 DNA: TGTGCCAGCAGTTTTGCCGGTGCAACTAATGAAAAACTGTTTTTT
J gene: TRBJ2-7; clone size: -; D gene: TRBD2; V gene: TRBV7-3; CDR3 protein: CASSLNPSGVTYEQYF; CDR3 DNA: TGTGCCAGCAGCTTAAACCCTAGCGGGGTTACCTACGAGCAGTACTTC
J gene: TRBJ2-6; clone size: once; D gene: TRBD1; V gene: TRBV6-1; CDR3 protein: CASSEYRGSGANVLTF; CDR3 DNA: TGTGCCAGCAGTGAATACAGGGGTTCGGGGGCCAACGTCCTGACTTTC
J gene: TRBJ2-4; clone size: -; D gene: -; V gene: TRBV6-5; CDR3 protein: CASSSNHPKAKNIQYF; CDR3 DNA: TGTGCCAGCAGTTCCAACCATCCCAAAGCCAAAAACATTCAGTACTTC
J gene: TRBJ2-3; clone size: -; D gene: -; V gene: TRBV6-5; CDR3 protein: CASSYSSRSDTQYF; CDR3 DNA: TGTGCCAGCAGTTACTCGTCGAGGTCAGATACGCAGTATTTT